This T cell receptor (beta chain) is drawn from a study of cytomegalovirus exposure and HLA in healthy donors. General observations from the study: Rare TCR sequences predominated, though certain public TCRs were found in many donors. A later analysis found first-cohort TCR clusters tended to co-occur in the approximately 110 validation repertoires. In vitro data verified a few CMV-associated chains as specific for CMV antigens. The listing of 150 to 200 TCR beta chains classed them as cytomegalovirus-associated.

With regard to this clone: Its specificity is not known.

The V end was cut by 0 bases, the J end by 10 bases, with 16 bases between. Looked up from germline, CDR1 is SGHRS and CDR2 is YFSETQ. The CDR3 has 14 residues. Some clones are missing from TCRdb's copy, which holds only in-frame ones; the method was immunoSEQ multiplex PCR. Of about 160,000 clones listed, nearly 90% are singletons. The origin of this receptor is a woman aged 18-30 years in good health and CMV-seropositive. The material sequenced was PBMCs. J is TRBJ1-1 and V is TRBV5-1; D may be TRBD1 (5 bases). The CDR3 nucleotides are TGCGCCAGCAGCTTGGAAGGGGCCCATCTAGGAGCTTTCTTT. This sequence encodes CASSLEGAHLGAFF. Combining the CDR3 with reference TRBV5-1 and TRBJ1-1 gives the whole variable domain KAGVTQTPRYLIKTRGQQVTLSCSPISGHRSVSWYQQTPGQGLQFLFEYFSETQRNKGNFPGRFSGRQFSNSRSEMNVSTLELGDSALYLCASSLEGAHLGAFFGQGTRLTVV.